This TCR beta chain was sequenced in a study of blood T cell repertoires in COVID-19. As for the study in general: There were acute and convalescent COVID-19 samples, and they came from the United States, Italy and Spain.

Assay used: immunoSEQ multiplex PCR; TCRdb lists only in-frame clones, some missing. The sample records about 300,000 clones, around 88% being singletons. Germline V gene data show CDR1 as LGHNA and CDR2 as YSLEER. This CDR3 is built from 16 residues. The V end lost 0 bases, the J end lost 6 bases, and 12 bases lay between the germline ends. Sequences were obtained from peripheral blood. The origin of this receptor is a woman in her fifties or sixties with acute or convalescent COVID-19. The chain is built from TRBV4-3 and TRBJ1-6; possibly TRBD1 for D (5 bases). The CDR3 sequence: CASSQDWGDLNSPLHF. The CDR3 DNA reads TGCGCCAGCAGCCAAGATTGGGGGGATCTTAATTCACCCCTCCACTTT.